This is a list of T cell receptor beta chains from one sample in a study of CD8 T cells in ankylosing spondylitis. TCRdb reprocessed the 5' RACE reads via MiXCR and lists one record per CDR3 protein. The top ten clones hold roughly a sixth of a sample with almost 400,000 distinct CDR3 sequences, approximately 20% of them seen once. Source material: blood, either unsorted or a sorted T cell fraction (not recorded which). Receptors were obtained from a male donor with ankylosing spondylitis. The CDR3 runs from the conserved cysteine through the conserved F or W. Each record gives: D gene, clone size, J gene, V gene, CDR3 protein, CDR3 DNA. The D gene is left open where the match is weak. The size of a clone is reported for some rows only, either as once, few or many, or as a class for expanded clones.

TRBD2,few,TRBJ2-2,TRBV7-2,CASSLAGGPPGVTGELFF,TGTGCCAGCAGCCTAGCGGGAGGGCCTCCTGGGGTCACCGGGGAGCTGTTTTTT
.,.,TRBJ2-5,TRBV29-1,CSGGAEETQYF,TGCAGCGGAGGGGCGGAAGAGACCCAGTACTTC
.,.,TRBJ1-1,TRBV7-2,CASSATLRNTEAFF,TGTGCCAGCAGCGCCACACTGAGGAACACTGAAGCTTTCTTT
.,.,TRBJ2-2,TRBV7-9,CASSPTGHTGELFF,TGTGCCAGCAGCCCCACAGGGCACACCGGGGAGCTGTTTTTT
TRBD1,.,TRBJ2-7,TRBV5-1,CASSLGPRTGESEQYF,TGCGCCAGCAGCTTGGGGCCGCGGACAGGGGAATCCGAGCAGTACTTC
.,.,TRBJ2-6,TRBV11-1,CASSFPRQFFSGANVLTF,TGTGCCAGCAGCTTCCCGCGACAGTTTTTCTCTGGGGCCAACGTCCTGACTTTC
.,few,TRBJ1-1,TRBV12-3/TRBV12-4,CASSFQGSTTEAFF,TGTGCCAGCAGTTTTCAGGGATCTACCACTGAAGCTTTCTTT
.,few,TRBJ2-3,TRBV14,CASSQDGGSSTDTQYF,TGTGCCAGCAGCCAAGATGGCGGATCGAGCACAGATACGCAGTATTTT
TRBD1,.,TRBJ2-7,TRBV28,CASSLNLRDRTTYEQYF,TGTGCCAGCAGTTTGAACCTCCGGGACAGAACCACCTACGAGCAGTACTTC
TRBD1,.,TRBJ1-5,TRBV28,CASSHRQGAFGQPQHF,TGTGCCAGCAGTCATAGACAGGGGGCATTCGGTCAGCCCCAGCATTTT
.,few,TRBJ2-3,TRBV24-1,CATSVEGTQYF,TGTGCCACCAGTGTCGAAGGGACGCAGTATTTT